What follows are 32 T cell receptor beta chains derived from one specimen sequenced in a study of Graves' ophthalmopathy and Graves' hyperthyroidism. RNA transcripts served as template for amplifying TCR beta CDR3 sequences. HTBI-primed RT-PCR formed the first round, and a multiplex PCR formed the second. TCRdb used MiXCR to reprocess the multiplex PCR reads, holding one entry per CDR3 protein. The profile covers around 1.1 million distinct CDR3 sequences, with 35% to 40% appearing a single time and around 10% taken by the ten largest. What was sequenced was peripheral blood or thyroid tissue (not recorded which). These receptor sequences come from an adult man with Graves' hyperthyroidism.

Here the CDR3 reads CASNDMTGGFGILGGYTF. For the CDR3, the DNA is TGTGCCAGTAACGACATGACAGGGGGTTTTGGAATTTTAGGCGGCTACACCTTC. The rearrangement uses TRBV19 and TRBJ1-2, with TRBD1 identical over 9 bases. From germline, CDR1 is LNHDA and CDR2 SQIVND (reference sequence). Unmatched junction bases numbered 23, after V lost 7 bases and J lost 8 bases. This CDR3 is built from 18 residues.

This clonotype was recorded a few times. V gene TRBV2 combines with J gene TRBJ1-5, with D unresolved. The CDR3 spans 15 residues. V was pared by 10 bases and J by 0 bases, with 16 bases between. Germline CDR1 SNHLY, CDR2 FYNNEI. CDR3 bases: TGTGCCACCAAACAATTACACGATAGCAATCAGCCCCAGCATTTT. Its protein is CATKQLHDSNQPQHF.

This clonotype occurred many times. The chain combines TRBV7-8 with TRBJ2-6; unclear D gene. This CDR3 has 15 amino acids. Germline V lookup: CDR1 SGHVS, CDR2 FQNEAQ. V was trimmed by 9 bases and J by 0 bases, leaving 12 bases between them. The CDR3 loop is CASSLQDSGANVLTF. In DNA form, the CDR3 reads TGTGCCAGTAGCCTACAAGACTCTGGGGCCAACGTCCTGACTTTC.

As for this clonotype: One end of the junction varies from germline; a read error may be responsible. CDR3 DNA: TGTGCCTGGAGTGTAATGGTGAACCTCGCCTTC. Protein product: CAWSVMVNLAF. The rearrangement joins TRBV30 to TRBJ1-2; D is undetermined. The germline CDR1 and CDR2 sequences are GTSNPN and SVGIG (reference sequence). This CDR3 contains 11 residues.

CDR3 bases: TGTGCCAGCAGTTACTCAGCCGGACAGGGCTACGAGCAGTACTTC. It translates to CASSYSAGQGYEQYF. J is TRBJ2-7 and V is TRBV6-5; TRBD1 matches 8 bases. Trimming at V came to 0 bases and at J to 3 bases, leaving 4 bases not matched to a gene. Germline V gene data show CDR1 as MNHEY and CDR2 as SVGAGI. This CDR3 is built from 15 residues.

V gene TRBV4-3 combines with J gene TRBJ1-6, with 7 nucleotides matching TRBD1. J was trimmed by 5 bases and V by 1 base; bases with no gene match: 2. The length of the CDR3 is 15 residues. Germline V gives CDR1 LGHNA, CDR2 YSLEER. The CDR3 is CASSQVQGNNSPLHF. The CDR3 nucleotides read TGCGCCAGCAGCCAAGTACAGGGGAATAATTCACCCCTCCACTTT.

To note about this clonotype: Given the absence of the conserved phenylalanine or tryptophan at the CDR3 end, a read error is likely. Because the CDR3's place on the DNA is in doubt, the DNA is left out and the CDR3 is given as listed by TCRdb. This chain uses TRBV7-2 with TRBJ2-5. CDR1 SGHTA and CDR2 FQGNSA come from the germline V gene. Including both end residues, the CDR3 is 8 amino acids long. The CDR3 sequence is CASTRRVR.

The chain uses TRBV29-1 and TRBJ1-1; D not resolved. This CDR3 contains 14 residues. Germline assignment: CDR1 SQVTM and CDR2 ANQGSEA. Trimming left V 4 bases short and J 2 bases short, with 14 bases between. Written as DNA, the CDR3 is TGCAGCGTTGTAGGAGCAGGAACCAACACTGAAGCTTTCTTT. Translating it yields CSVVGAGTNTEAFF.

This clonotype was observed a handful of times. The chain carries TRBV4-1 and TRBJ1-5; 7 positions agree with TRBD1. In germline, CDR1 is MGHRA, CDR2 YSYEKL. With 0 bases clipped from V and 5 bases from J, the junction kept 10 bases outside the gene matches. The CDR3 runs 17 residues. CDR3 residues: CASSQDLAGGGYQPQHF. The CDR3 nucleotides are TGCGCCAGCAGCCAAGATCTAGCAGGGGGTGGGTATCAGCCCCAGCATTTT.

In its sample, this clonotype was seen a few times. CDR3 loop: CASSLAAGRSYEQYF. Written as DNA, the CDR3 is TGTGCCAGCAGCTTGGCGGCAGGGAGATCCTACGAGCAGTACTTC. This sequence joins TRBV5-6 and TRBJ2-7, with D perhaps assigned TRBD1 or TRBD2 (5 bases each). Trimming shortened V by 0 bases and J by 1 base, and 11 bases separated the two germline ends. The CDR3 sequence is 15 residues long. Germline V gene lookup returns CDR1 SGHDT and CDR2 YYEEEE.

Comments on this clonotype: The junction does not match germline at one end; this may be a read error. V and J are TRBV5-1 and TRBJ2-7; D is undetermined. Matching the DNA end better, TRBJ2-5 makes the J call doubtful. This CDR3 contains 14 residues. Germline CDR1 and CDR2: SGHRS and YFSETQ. In DNA, the CDR3 is TGCACCAGCAGCTTGGATGGGGTCCCCGAGACCCAGTACTTC. Amino acid sequence: CTSSLDGVPETQYF.

This clonotype was observed at least ten times. The rearrangement links TRBV7-2 to TRBJ1-2; 7 bases match TRBD1. This CDR3 is 13 amino acids long. Germline CDR1 and CDR2: SGHTA and FQGNSA. The junction had 6 bases not matched to a gene; V was cut back by 5 bases and J by 6 bases. In DNA form, the CDR3 reads TGTGCCAGCAGCCCCGGGACAGCACATGGCTACACCTTC. Translated, it gives CASSPGTAHGYTF.

This clonotype came up a few times. Here the CDR3 reads CASTRDSSSGNTIYF. The CDR3 nucleotides read TGTGCCAGCACCCGGGACTCGAGCTCTGGAAACACCATATATTTT. The J gene is TRBJ1-3, the V gene TRBV6-5, with D perhaps matching TRBD1 (5 bases). The CDR3 totals 15 residues. Germline CDR1 is MNHEY and CDR2 is SVGAGI. V was shortened by 7 bases and J by 0 bases, with 13 bases between the two germline ends.

In this sample, this clonotype turned up once. Germline is not matched at one junction end, which may reflect a read error. The rearrangement joins TRBV7-9 to TRBJ2-7; no reliable D call. CDR1 is SEHNR, CDR2 FQNEAQ, per germline (reference sequence). The length of the CDR3 is 16 residues. The CDR3 reads CASSQDRTEIPYEQYF. The CDR3 DNA reads as TGCGCCAGCAGCCAAGATCGTACGGAGATCCCCTACGAGCAGTACTTC.

This clonotype has ten or more counts. The chain links TRBV15 to TRBJ1-1; the D is unclear. Germline values: CDR1 LNHNV, CDR2 YYDKDF (reference sequence). V lost 9 bases, J lost 3 bases, and 17 bases lay in between. This CDR3 contains 14 residues. CDR3 sequence: CATAATSFDTEAFF. CDR3 bases: TGTGCCACTGCGGCAACCTCATTTGACACTGAAGCTTTCTTT.

Concerning this clonotype: A read error may produce the germline difference seen at one junction end. The CDR3 region has the DNA TGCAGCGTCAGAGGACTAGCGGGAGAACCTAAGCACTTC. Its protein is CSVRGLAGEPKHF. The V call is TRBV29-1, the J call TRBJ2-7; 13 bases are a match to TRBD2. This CDR3 is built from 13 residues. Germline V gene sequence: CDR1 SQVTM, CDR2 ANQGSEA.

Remarks on this clonotype: Given a much more abundant clone one base away, this may be a read error. The genes are TRBV11-1 and TRBJ2-7, with 9 bases matching TRBD2. In germline, CDR1 is SGHAT, CDR2 FQDESV (reference sequence). This CDR3 contains 18 residues. J gave up 0 bases and V 4 bases, and 13 bases lay outside the gene matches. The CDR3 DNA is TGTGCCAGCAGCTCGGTGCTAGCGGGGACTGCGGGCTCCTACGAGCAGTACTTC. It translates to CASSSVLAGTAGSYEQYF.

The sample holds one count of this clonotype. A much larger clone sits a single nucleotide away, making a read error possible. The chain links TRBV4-3 to TRBJ1-2; D unresolved. The CDR3 sequence is 15 residues long. Per germline, CDR1 LGHNA and CDR2 YSLEER. V shed 0 bases and J shed 4 bases, with 12 bases lying between them. Here the CDR3 reads CASSQEAVVCYGYTF. CDR3 DNA sequence: TGCGCCAGCAGCCAAGAAGCTGTGGTGTGCTATGGCTACACCTTC.

This clonotype was counted ten times or more. The chain recombines TRBV11-2 with TRBJ2-2; D is ambiguous. CDR3 length: 13 amino acids. V was shortened by 6 bases and J by 3 bases, with 8 bases between the two germline ends. Germline CDR1 SGHAT, CDR2 FQNNGV. The CDR3 bases are TGTGCCAGCAGAAATACGTACACCGGGGAGCTGTTTTTT. This codes for CASRNTYTGELFF.

On this clonotype itself: With a much larger clone just one base away, this may be a read error. The chain uses TRBV7-9 and TRBJ1-1, with D unclear. The germline CDR1 and CDR2 sequences are SEHNR and FQNEAQ (reference sequence). The CDR3 is 12 amino acids. The CDR3 sequence: CAGSLGNAEAFF. Here the CDR3 DNA reads TGTGCCGGCAGCTTAGGAAATGCTGAAGCTTTCTTT. The full variable domain, in which reference TRBV7-9 and TRBJ1-1 provide the parts outside the CDR3, is DTGVSQNPRHKITKRGQNVTFRCDPISEHNRLYWYRQTLGQGPEFLTYFQNEAQLEKSRLLSDRFSAERPKGSFSTLEIQRTEQGDSAMYLCAGSLGNAEAFFGQGTRLTVV.

The V call is TRBV25-1, the J call TRBJ1-5; D is perhaps TRBD1 (5 bases). Trimming removed 6 bases at V and 5 bases at J, with 17 bases between. In germline, CDR1 is MGHDK, CDR2 SYGVNS. CDR3 length: 15 residues. The CDR3 DNA sequence: TGTGCCAGCAGATCCCGGGGCTGGGGTCATCAGCCCCAGCATTTT. This sequence encodes CASRSRGWGHQPQHF.

The chain uses TRBV29-1 and TRBJ2-7; weak D call: TRBD1 (6 bases). This CDR3 is 14 amino acids long. Germline assignment: CDR1 SQVTM and CDR2 ANQGSEA. Trimming removed 6 bases from V and 1 base from J, with 16 bases in between. CDR3 in amino acids: CSVRGMDRSYEQYF. CDR3 sequence (DNA): TGCAGCGTACGGGGCATGGACAGATCCTACGAGCAGTACTTC.

On this clonotype: One base away lies a much larger clone, so this may be a sequencing read error. The J gene is TRBJ1-1, the V gene TRBV5-4; no clear D gene. This CDR3 spans 14 amino acids. The germline CDR1 and CDR2 sequences are SGHNT and YYREEE (reference sequence). V dropped 0 bases and J dropped 4 bases, with 10 bases sitting between them. CDR3 in amino acids: CASSLASRSTEAFF. The CDR3 region has the DNA TGTGCCAGCAGCTTGGCCAGCAGGTCCACTGAAGCTTTCTTT. Supplemented by reference TRBV5-4 and TRBJ1-1, the full variable domain reads ETGVTQSPTHLIKTRGQQVTLRCSSQSGHNTVSWYQQALGQGPQFIFQYYREEENGRGNFPPRFSGLQFPNYSSELNVNALELDDSALYLCASSLASRSTEAFFGQGTRLTVV.

V and J are TRBV29-1 and TRBJ2-2; 8 nucleotides line up with TRBD1. The CDR3 is 15 residues long. Per germline, CDR1 SQVTM and CDR2 ANQGSEA. J gave up 5 bases and V 6 bases, and 11 bases lay outside the gene matches. The CDR3, as DNA: TGCAGCGTCCGAGGGACAGGTTTTTTGACCGGGGAGCTGTTTTTT. Its translation: CSVRGTGFLTGELFF.

The V and J genes are TRBV6-2 or TRBV6-3 and TRBJ2-5; the D gene is possibly TRBD2 (6 bases). There are 14 residues in the CDR3. Trimming left V 7 bases short and J 2 bases short, with 14 bases between. The germline V gene has CDR1 MNHEY and CDR2 SVGEGT. In nucleotides, the CDR3 is TGTGCCAGCACCCTGCTTGGGGGGCAAGAGACCCAGTACTTC. Amino acid sequence: CASTLLGGQETQYF.

The chain is built from TRBV6-5 and TRBJ2-7, with 10 positions matching TRBD1. The CDR3 contains 19 residues. The germline V gene encodes CDR1 MNHEY and CDR2 SVGAGI. V lost 2 bases and J lost 3; bases outside the gene matches: 16. CDR3 DNA sequence: TGTGCCAGCAGTTACGACCGGGACAGGGGCGGACCCTTTCACTACGAGCAGTACTTC. This sequence encodes CASSYDRDRGGPFHYEQYF.

The J gene is TRBJ1-4, the V gene TRBV5-5, with D tentatively TRBD1 (6 bases). The CDR3 is 13 amino acids. V lost 0 bases and J lost 8, with 8 bases in between. Germline V CDR1 and CDR2: SGHKS, YYEKEE (reference sequence). CDR3 region: CASSLDRVEKLFF. The CDR3 coding sequence is TGTGCCAGCAGCTTGGACAGGGTGGAAAAACTGTTTTTT.

This clonotype was picked up a small number of times. This sequence joins TRBV28 and TRBJ1-2; possibly TRBD1 for D (6 bases). With 5 bases removed from V and 3 bases from J, the gap between germline ends came to 16 bases. The CDR3 runs to 15 residues. Germline-derived CDR1 and CDR2 are MDHEN and SYDVKM. In nucleotides, the CDR3 is TGTGCCAGCAGTACGCCACAGGGCCGAGACTATGGCTACACCTTC. Residues: CASSTPQGRDYGYTF.

This clonotype was observed a few times. V is TRBV20-1 and J is TRBJ2-7; D is uncertain. This CDR3 contains 13 residues. From germline, CDR1 is DFQATT and CDR2 SNEGSKA (reference sequence). Trimming took off 4 bases at V and 0 bases at J, with 10 bases between the two ends. The CDR3 spells CSAITVFSYEQYF. The CDR3 nucleotides are TGCAGTGCTATAACAGTCTTCTCCTACGAGCAGTACTTC.

This clonotype appeared many times. This chain links TRBV9 with TRBJ1-1; weak D call: TRBD1 (6 bases). Germline CDR1 reads SGDLS; CDR2 reads YYNGEE. The V and J ends lost 0 bases and 0 bases respectively, with 15 bases between them. The CDR3 length is 17 residues. The CDR3 sequence is CASSVGLETGMNTEAFF. The CDR3 bases are TGTGCCAGCAGCGTAGGGTTGGAAACAGGGATGAACACTGAAGCTTTCTTT.

This clonotype occurred many times. CDR3 nucleotides: TGTGCCATCAGCCTAGGGACAGGGGATGAAGCTTTCTTT. This encodes CAISLGTGDEAFF. The J gene is TRBJ1-1, the V gene TRBV10-3; 10 bases map to TRBD1. Germline values: CDR1 ENHRY, CDR2 SYGVKD. The CDR3 spans 13 residues. Trimming removed 6 bases from V and 7 bases from J; junction bases left unmatched: 5.

This clonotype was found a few times. The chain uses TRBV7-2 and TRBJ1-5; 8 nucleotides match TRBD1. Germline CDR1 reads SGHTA; CDR2 reads FQGNSA. The CDR3 totals 17 residues. After removal of 0 bases from V and 7 bases from J, the junction contained 11 bases not matched to a gene. CDR3 sequence reads: CASSLARQGLPGQPQHF. The DNA of the CDR3 is TGTGCCAGCAGCTTAGCGAGACAGGGGCTGCCGGGGCAGCCCCAGCATTTT.